This T cell receptor beta chain was documented in a study of OX40 agonist ivuxolimab in advanced cancers. Regarding the complete study: Ivuxolimab was an agonistic, fully human IgG2 monoclonal antibody directed against OX40 (CD134), a costimulatory receptor. Patients were allowed to have had prior anti-PD-1, anti-PD-L1 or anti-CTLA-4 therapy, and more than 30% of the dose-escalation patients had previously received checkpoint inhibitors. Of the approximately 54 dose-escalation patients, hepatocellular carcinoma was present in approximately 20, melanoma in some 15, renal cell carcinoma in 9 and head and neck cancer in 9. Partial responses occurred in three dose-escalation patients, of whom one had hepatocellular carcinoma and two had cutaneous melanoma. Peripheral TCRbeta sequencing aimed to test whether ivuxolimab altered TCR sequence diversity and caused clonal T-cell expansion. The paper describes the monotherapy dose-escalation part (N ≈ 50 patients) of the phase I trial of ivuxolimab. A male proportion of roughly 85% and a mean age of 60 years, ranging from roughly 23 to 79, were recorded for the dose-escalation cohort. Intravenous ivuxolimab was administered to patients every 2 weeks at six dose levels: 0.01, 0.1, 0.3, 1.5, 3 and 10 mg/kg. Summary of the overall study and its limitations: Low levels of normalized T-cell clonal expansion were also seen in some patients who did not respond. The antigen specificity of the clonally expanded peripheral T cells was not determined. After ivuxolimab, CD8+ T cells had more expanded clones than CD4+ T cells on average. At doses of 0.1 to 3.0 mg/kg, clonal expansion of both CD4+ and CD8+ blood T cells was observed from baseline to week 6. In partial responders in the 0.1-3.0 mg/kg groups, normalized peripheral clonal expansion was found to be among the lowest, especially among CD8+ T cells.

The trial excluded patients who had a history of autoimmune disease or who were on systemic immunosuppression. In every dose cohort, peripheral blood was drawn for TCR sequencing at baseline, cycle 4 day 1, and cycle 7 day 1. Samples were obtained from an open-label, multicenter, first-in-human phase I dose-escalation trial of ivuxolimab. The trial enrolled adults with locally advanced or metastatic head and neck squamous cell, hepatocellular, melanoma or renal cell carcinoma. Before TCR sequencing, CD4+ T cells and CD8+ T cells were sorted from peripheral blood as separate populations. Genomic DNA was extracted from sorted cells for sequencing of the TCRbeta CDR3 region. The immunoSEQ Assay was used to sequence the TCRbeta CDR3 regions. In TCRdb, the immuneACCESS table is reduced to in-frame sequences with V and J assigned. These tables do not hold every clone; where another copy was compared, an unresolved V gene accounts for under half, and the others remain unexplained. This sample holds tens of thousands of clones; 92% were observed only once. Of the sample, 33% falls within the top ten clones.

Regarding this clone: Its antigen remains undetermined. Base qualities are not recorded, but no much larger clone differs from it by a single base.

The sample consisted of CD4+ or CD8+ T cells sorted from blood, taken in a trial of the OX40 agonist ivuxolimab. This sequence originates from an adult with an advanced solid tumor such as melanoma, head and neck, liver or kidney cancer.

The DNA sequence is as follows: TGTGCCAGCAGCTCGACAGTTTCCCTACCTAACTATGGCTACACCTTC. Translated, it gives CASSSTVSLPNYGYTF. Recombination joined TRBV7-9 with TRBJ1-2; the D segment could be TRBD1, given 5 matching bases. Looking up the germline V gene (reference sequence) yields CDR1 SEHNR and CDR2 FQNEAQ. V and J are truncated by 4 bases and 0 bases respectively, leaving an intervening sequence of 15 bases. From the cysteine up to the phenylalanine, the CDR3 has a length of 16 residues. Just the 48-base CDR3 DNA is kept, in frame starting at base 1.